What follows are 13 T cell receptor beta chains derived from one specimen sequenced in a study of control samples from healthy donors and cancer patients (dated by TCRdb to the early 2020s). Library preparation employed the immunoSEQ multiplex PCR assay. Here the immuneACCESS table is served through TCRdb, limited to in-frame sequences with V and J called. Missing clones are a known gap in these copies; in checked studies unresolved V genes cover under half, and the rest lacks a known reason. The sample table lists about 140,000 clones, 88% of them with a count of one. The top ten clones comprise less than 2% of the sample. Material for sequencing was blood. The receptors derive from a young man in good health.

This rearrangement joins TRBV7-2 to TRBJ2-5; D unresolved. The CDR3 contains 14 residues. The ends were cut back, 2 bases at V and 3 bases at J, with 10 bases in the middle. Per germline, CDR1 SGHTA and CDR2 FQGNSA. The CDR3 bases are TGTGCCAGCAGCTTACCGACATATAAAGAGACCCAGTACTTC. This encodes CASSLPTYKETQYF. Together with reference TRBV7-2 and TRBJ2-5, the CDR3 gives the full variable domain: GAGVSQSPSNKVTEKGKDVELRCDPISGHTALYWYRQSLGQGLEFLIYFQGNSAPDKSGLPSDRFSAERTGGSVSTLTIQRTQQEDSAVYLCASSLPTYKETQYFGPGTRLLVL.

V and J are TRBV4-1 and TRBJ1-6; D is possibly TRBD1 (6 bases). There are 16 residues in the CDR3. The V end was cut by 4 bases, the J end by 0 bases, with 10 bases between. The germline V gene encodes CDR1 MGHRA and CDR2 YSYEKL. CDR3 residues: CASSRDTSSYNSPLHF. The CDR3 nucleotides are TGCGCCAGCAGCCGGGACACCTCCTCCTATAATTCACCCCTCCACTTT.

This CDR3 is CASSYHRTQGDSPLHF. The CDR3 DNA reads TGTGCCAGCAGTTACCACAGGACTCAGGGGGATTCACCCCTCCACTTT. V and J are TRBV6-2 or TRBV6-3 and TRBJ1-6; 7 positions match TRBD1. Trimming at V came to 2 bases and at J to 8 bases, leaving 9 bases not matched to a gene. This CDR3 comprises 16 residues. Germline CDR1 MNHEY, CDR2 SVGEGT.

This rearrangement joins TRBV7-6 to TRBJ1-2; D possibly corresponds to TRBD1 (5 bases). There are 14 residues in the CDR3. V dropped 5 bases and J dropped 4 bases, with 14 bases sitting between them. Germline CDR1 reads SGHVS; CDR2 reads FNYEAQ. The CDR3 sequence: CASSRLGDGYGYTF. The CDR3 region has the DNA TGTGCCAGCAGCCGACTGGGGGACGGCTATGGCTACACCTTC.

The table lists this clone with a few counts. The rearrangement joins TRBV9 to TRBJ2-3; 7 nucleotides match TRBD1. Germline loops: CDR1 SGDLS, CDR2 YYNGEE. V shed 3 bases and J 7 bases; nucleotides not matched to a gene: 5. The CDR3 extends over 13 amino acids. The CDR3 bases are TGTGCCAGCAGCGACCCGACAGGGCATACGCAGTATTTT. Protein sequence: CASSDPTGHTQYF.

This chain uses TRBV11-1 with TRBJ2-1; the D is unclear. The CDR3 consists of 13 residues. Trimming took off 0 bases at V and 8 bases at J, with 8 bases between the two ends. Germline CDR1 reads SGHAT; CDR2 reads FQDESV (reference sequence). Here the CDR3 reads CASSLAQDDEQFF. The CDR3 coding sequence is TGTGCCAGCAGCTTAGCTCAGGATGATGAGCAGTTCTTC.

This chain links TRBV18 with TRBJ2-1, with 11 positions matching TRBD2. The CDR3 is 16 amino acids. The ends lost 4 bases at V and 3 bases at J; junction bases unmatched: 5. Germline V lookup: CDR1 KGHSH, CDR2 LQKENI. The CDR3 reads CASSQRLAGHYNEQFF. The DNA for the CDR3 is TGTGCCAGCTCACAACGACTAGCGGGGCACTACAATGAGCAGTTCTTC. The full variable domain, in which reference TRBV18 and TRBJ2-1 provide the parts outside the CDR3, is NAGVMQNPRHLVRRRGQEARLRCSPMKGHSHVYWYRQLPEEGLKFMVYLQKENIIDESGMPKERFSAEFPKEGPSILRIQQVVRGDSAAYFCASSQRLAGHYNEQFFGPGTRLTVL.

The CDR3: CASRSGGPQETQYF. The CDR3, as DNA: TGTGCCAGCAGGAGCGGGGGCCCTCAAGAGACCCAGTACTTC. The gene calls are TRBV6-4 and TRBJ2-5; 8 bases fit TRBD2. This CDR3 spans 14 amino acids. The germline V gene has CDR1 MRHNA and CDR2 SNTAGT. The junction had 5 bases not matched to a gene; V was cut back by 6 bases and J by 2 bases.

This chain uses TRBV7-3 with TRBJ2-7; the D is unclear. V was cut by 1 base and J by 5 bases, with 15 bases left in between. Germline lookup yields CDR1 SGHTA and CDR2 FQGTGA. The CDR3 has 15 residues. The CDR3 DNA reads TGTGCCAGCAGCTTAATTGCCTCCCGGGTAGACGAGCAGTACTTC. Amino acids: CASSLIASRVDEQYF.

The gene calls are TRBV7-6 and TRBJ2-1; TRBD2 matches at 9 bases. Germline CDR1 SGHVS, CDR2 FNYEAQ. CDR3 length equals 16 residues. With 7 bases clipped from V and 9 bases from J, the junction kept 16 bases outside the gene matches. DNA for the CDR3: TGTGCCAGCACACAACAGTCCGCGGGGGGGCCTGGTGAGCAGTTCTTC. It codes for CASTQQSAGGPGEQFF.

This chain uses TRBV10-2 with TRBJ2-5; D remains unclear. The CDR3 totals 13 residues. Looked up from germline, CDR1 is WSHSY and CDR2 is SAAADI. The V end was cut by 3 bases, the J end by 0 bases, with 5 bases between. The CDR3 is CASSEGYQETQYF. The CDR3 nucleotides are TGCGCCAGCAGTGAAGGCTACCAAGAGACCCAGTACTTC.

The chain is built from TRBV11-2 and TRBJ1-6; D remains unclear. CDR3 size: 13 residues. Germline CDR1 reads SGHAT; CDR2 reads FQNNGV. With 0 bases removed from V and 7 bases from J, the gap between germline ends came to 4 bases. The CDR3 reads CASSLDQNSPLHF. The CDR3 DNA is TGTGCCAGCAGCTTAGATCAAAATTCACCCCTCCACTTT.

As concerns this clone: Other DNA sequences from this sample encode an identical CDR3 as well. This sequence joins TRBV7-4 and TRBJ1-5; 9 nucleotides agree with TRBD1. CDR1 and CDR2 (germline): SGHVT, SQSDAQ. The J segment lost 6 bases and the V segment lost 4 bases, leaving 22 bases of the junction unmatched. The CDR3 runs 20 residues. CDR3 nucleotides: TGTGCCAGCAGCTCCATTCGACGTGGGGGTACAGGGGGCGCGGGTCAGCCCCAGCATTTT. Encoded protein: CASSSIRRGGTGGAGQPQHF.